What follows is one T cell receptor beta chain and its context. What it binds is unknown. These data originate in a study of identical twins. Study-wide findings and caveats: The more abundant beta clonotypes in cord blood had fewer insertions, and memory repertoires did not show this. The authors noted that invariant MAIT and iNKT cells could partly confound zero-insertion analyses.

TCRdb recomputed calls from the 5' RACE reads with MiXCR, one row per CDR3 protein. The sample records around 370,000 distinct CDR3 sequences, 8.5% to 10% being singletons. The CDR3 is made up of 15 amino acids. Trimming stripped 9 bases from V and 2 bases from J, with 19 bases between. The germline CDR1 and CDR2 sequences are MRHNA and SNTAGT. The rearrangement joins TRBV6-4 to TRBJ2-5, with D tentatively TRBD2 (7 bases). Sequences were obtained from naive T cells sorted from blood. The receptor was derived from a woman in her forties or fifties in good health. The CDR3 spells CARLQGGWCQETQYF. CDR3 coding DNA: TGTGCCAGACTACAGGGAGGGTGGTGTCAAGAGACCCAGTACTTC.